The entry below gives a single T cell receptor beta chain sequence along with its context. One entry per CDR3 protein results from TCRdb running MiXCR on the RT-PCR reads. The data contain approximately 21,000 distinct CDR3 sequences, 29% of them singletons. The data were taken from a study of patients and donors after allogeneic stem cell transplantation. CDR3 length equals 15 residues. V was cut by 6 bases and J by 0 bases, with 13 bases left in between. The germline V gene has CDR1 KGHDR and CDR2 SFDVKD. The chain employs TRBV24-1 and TRBJ1-2; D is unclear. The sequenced material came from blood, either unsorted or a sorted T cell fraction (not recorded which). The receptor's source is a human donor who was either an allogeneic HSCT recipient or a stem cell or donor lymphocyte infusion donor (not recorded which). It is not recorded whose cells these are; they may come from a transplant donor. This CDR3 reads CATSTGSTANYGYTF. For the CDR3, the DNA is TGTGCCACCAGTACTGGCTCAACGGCTAACTATGGCTACACCTTC.